A selection of T cell receptor beta chains follows, all from one sample in a study of blood T cell repertoires in COVID-19. Produced via immunoSEQ multiplex PCR; TCRdb's table is partial and in-frame only. The sample has roughly 300,000 clones, more than 75% seen once; the top ten hold approximately 5.3%. The sample taken for sequencing was PBMCs or T cells enriched from blood (not recorded which). These receptors all come from a woman under 40 who had recovered from COVID-19. Both conserved end residues are part of each CDR3. Fields, in order: V gene, D gene, clone size, J gene, CDR3 DNA, CDR3 protein. D genes are given only for firm matches. Size values are once, few and many counts, or a class for expanded clones, and some rows have none.

TRBV9	TRBD1	-	TRBJ1-1	TGTGCCAGCAGCAAACAGGGGGGTGAAGCTTTCTTT	CASSKQGGEAFF
TRBV25-1	TRBD1	once	TRBJ2-1	TGTGCCAGCAGTGAATTTCCGACAGGGGATGAGCAGTTCTTC	CASSEFPTGDEQFF
TRBV27	-	-	TRBJ2-1	TGTGCCAGCAGTTTATCGATTGGCGGGGAACCCTACAATGAGCAGTTCTTC	CASSLSIGGEPYNEQFF
TRBV2	-	-	TRBJ1-1	TGTGCCAGCCGGCGGGGGGCGAACACTGAAGCTTTCTTT	CASRRGANTEAFF
TRBV18	-	-	TRBJ2-5	TGTGCCAGCTCACCACTACAGTTGGAGACCCAGTACTTC	CASSPLQLETQYF
TRBV7-9	-	-	TRBJ1-2	TGTGCCAGCAGCTTAACCCGAGAGGGCGGGTATGGCTACACCTTC	CASSLTREGGYGYTF
TRBV9	TRBD1	-	TRBJ1-2	TGTGCCAGCAGCCCGACAGGGTCTTATGGCTACACCTTC	CASSPTGSYGYTF
TRBV20-1	TRBD1	-	TRBJ2-7	TGCAGTGCTAGTACGACAGGGCGGTGGGAGCAGTACTTC	CSASTTGRWEQYF
TRBV3-1/TRBV3-2	-	-	TRBJ2-5	TGTGCCAGCAGCCAAGATTTAGCCGGGTCGGGGGAGACCCAGTACTTC	CASSQDLAGSGETQYF
TRBV2	TRBD2	-	TRBJ2-1	TGTGCCAGCAGTGTGGATCCGGGGGGGGAAGAGCAGTTCTTC	CASSVDPGGEEQFF
TRBV6-5	TRBD1	-	TRBJ2-3	TGTGCCAGCAGTTACGAGGGACAGGGGTTGACAGATACGCAGTATTTT	CASSYEGQGLTDTQYF
TRBV7-9	-	few	TRBJ1-1	TGTGCCAGCAGCTTAGGTCAGGGTATGAACACTGAAGCTTTCTTT	CASSLGQGMNTEAFF
TRBV7-9	-	-	TRBJ2-2	TGTGCCAGCAGCTTAGGAGCGGGTACGAACACCGGGGAGCTGTTTTTT	CASSLGAGTNTGELFF
TRBV5-1	-	-	TRBJ2-2	TGCGCCAGCAGCTCCTTGGGGGGAATAGGCGGGGAGCTGTTTTTT	CASSSLGGIGGELFF
TRBV3-1/TRBV3-2	-	-	TRBJ1-1	TGTGCCAGCAGCCAAACAGTGAACACTGAAGCTTTCTTT	CASSQTVNTEAFF
TRBV7-3	TRBD1	-	TRBJ2-3	TGTGCCAGCAGCTTGACAGGGACCCAGGAAGGTACGCAGTATTTT	CASSLTGTQEGTQYF
TRBV7-9	-	-	TRBJ1-1	TGTGCCAGCAGTCCTCTTTGGGGGGAGGCTCGGGGCACTGAAGCTTTCTTT	CASSPLWGEARGTEAFF
TRBV9	-	-	TRBJ2-7	TGTGCCAGCAGCGTAGGCGGAAACTCCTACGAGCAGTACTTC	CASSVGGNSYEQYF
TRBV4-1	TRBD1	-	TRBJ1-4	TGCGCCAGCAGCCAAAGTGTGGGACAGGGATATGAAAAACTGTTTTTT	CASSQSVGQGYEKLFF
TRBV5-5	-	-	TRBJ1-1	TGTGCCAGCAGCTTTAGTTGGAACACTGAAGCTTTCTTT	CASSFSWNTEAFF
TRBV5-1	TRBD2	-	TRBJ2-1	TGCGCCAGCAGCTTGGAGGGACTAGCGGGTAATGAGCAGTTCTTC	CASSLEGLAGNEQFF
TRBV4-2	-	few	TRBJ1-1	TGTGCCAGCAGCCAAGATTTCCGGGGAACTGAAGCTTTCTTT	CASSQDFRGTEAFF
TRBV2	-	-	TRBJ1-2	TGTGCCAGCAGTGAGGGCGACGTGTGGCATGGCTACACCTTC	CASSEGDVWHGYTF
TRBV5-1	-	-	TRBJ2-2	TGCGCCAGCAGCTTCTGGGGCATCGCGAACACCGGGGAGCTGTTTTTT	CASSFWGIANTGELFF
TRBV28	TRBD1	-	TRBJ1-2	TGTGCCAGCAGACCCCAGGGGGCAGGCGGCTACACCTTC	CASRPQGAGGYTF
TRBV6-2/TRBV6-3	-	-	TRBJ2-1	TGTGCCAGCAGTTACCTCCATGAGCAGTTCTTC	CASSYLHEQFF
TRBV20-1	-	-	TRBJ2-1	TGCAGTGCTAGTAACACGTTATCCTACAATGAGCAGTTCTTC	CSASNTLSYNEQFF
TRBV6-5	-	-	TRBJ1-2	TGTGCCAGCATCACCCTGAGGACACCTGGCGCTGGCTACACCTTC	CASITLRTPGAGYTF
TRBV19	TRBD1	-	TRBJ1-6	TGTGCCAGTAGTTACGACAGGGTGGGATCACCCCTCCACTTT	CASSYDRVGSPLHF
TRBV14	-	-	TRBJ1-2	TGTGCCAGCAGCCAAGAGGGGGCGCCGAAGGGCTATGGCTACACCTTC	CASSQEGAPKGYGYTF
TRBV2	-	-	TRBJ1-2	TGTGCCAGCAGCCCTCAGGGAATAGATTATGGCTACACCTTC	CASSPQGIDYGYTF